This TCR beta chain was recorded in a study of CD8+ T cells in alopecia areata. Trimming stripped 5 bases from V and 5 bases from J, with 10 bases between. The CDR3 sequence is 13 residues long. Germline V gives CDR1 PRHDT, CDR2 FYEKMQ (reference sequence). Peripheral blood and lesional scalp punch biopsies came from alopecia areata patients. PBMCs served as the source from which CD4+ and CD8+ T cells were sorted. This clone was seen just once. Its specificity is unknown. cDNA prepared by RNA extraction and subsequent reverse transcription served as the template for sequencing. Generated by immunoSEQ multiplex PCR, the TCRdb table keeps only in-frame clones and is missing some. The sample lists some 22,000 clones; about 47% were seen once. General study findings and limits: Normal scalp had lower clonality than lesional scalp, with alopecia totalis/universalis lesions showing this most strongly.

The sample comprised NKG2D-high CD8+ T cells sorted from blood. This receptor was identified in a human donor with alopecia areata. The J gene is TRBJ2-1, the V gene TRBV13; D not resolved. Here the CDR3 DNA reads TGTGCCAGCAGCCTCGGGCAGAACAATGAGCAGTTCTTC. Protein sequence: CASSLGQNNEQFF.